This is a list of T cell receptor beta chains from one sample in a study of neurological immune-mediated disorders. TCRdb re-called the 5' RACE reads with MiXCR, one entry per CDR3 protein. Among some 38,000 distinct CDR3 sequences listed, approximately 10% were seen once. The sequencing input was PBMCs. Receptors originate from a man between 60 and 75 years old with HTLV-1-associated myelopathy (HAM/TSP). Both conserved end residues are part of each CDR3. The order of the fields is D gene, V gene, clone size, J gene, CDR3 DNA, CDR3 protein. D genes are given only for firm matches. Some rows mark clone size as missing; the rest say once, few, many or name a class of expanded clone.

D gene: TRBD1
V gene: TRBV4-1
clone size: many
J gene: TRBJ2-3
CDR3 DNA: TGCGCCAGCAGCCAGACAGGGGGCAACCTTGCAGATACGCAGTATTTT
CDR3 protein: CASSQTGGNLADTQYF

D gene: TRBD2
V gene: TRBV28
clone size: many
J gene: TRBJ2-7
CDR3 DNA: TGTGCCAGCAACCTTCGGCCAGGCGGGAGTTCCTACGAGCAGTACTTC
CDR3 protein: CASNLRPGGSSYEQYF

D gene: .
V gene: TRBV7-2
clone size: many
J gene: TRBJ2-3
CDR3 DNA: TGTGCCAGCAGCTTATCATCTAACACAGATACGCAGTATTTT
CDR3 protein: CASSLSSNTDTQYF

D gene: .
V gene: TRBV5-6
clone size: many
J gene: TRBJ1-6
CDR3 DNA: TGTGCCAGCACCTCTTTGGGGTCCTATAATTCACCCCTCCACTTT
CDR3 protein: CASTSLGSYNSPLHF

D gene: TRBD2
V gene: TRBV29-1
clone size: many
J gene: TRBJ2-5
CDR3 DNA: TGCAGCGTTGGACTAGCGGGAGGAGAGACCCAGTACTTC
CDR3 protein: CSVGLAGGETQYF

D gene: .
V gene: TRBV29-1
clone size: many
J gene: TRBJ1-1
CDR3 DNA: TGCAGCGTTGAAGGAAACACTGAAGCTTTCTTT
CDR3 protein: CSVEGNTEAFF

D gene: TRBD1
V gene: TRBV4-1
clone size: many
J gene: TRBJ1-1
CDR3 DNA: TGCGCCAGCAGCCAAGAGGGGACAGGGGGCACTGAAGCTTTCTTT
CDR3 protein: CASSQEGTGGTEAFF

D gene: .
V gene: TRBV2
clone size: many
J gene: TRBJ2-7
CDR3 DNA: TGTGCCAGCAGTGAATCCGGGCCGGTTCCTTCCGAGCAGTACTTC
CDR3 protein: CASSESGPVPSEQYF

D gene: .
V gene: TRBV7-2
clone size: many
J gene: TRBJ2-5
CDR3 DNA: TGTGCCAGCAGCTTAATAAGGGAGGAGACCCAGTACTTC
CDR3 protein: CASSLIREETQYF

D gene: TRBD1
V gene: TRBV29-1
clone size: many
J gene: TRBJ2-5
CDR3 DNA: TGCAGCGTTGCGATCTATAGGGGACAGCAAGAGACCCAGTACTTC
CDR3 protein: CSVAIYRGQQETQYF

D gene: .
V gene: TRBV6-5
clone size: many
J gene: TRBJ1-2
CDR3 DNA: TGTGCCAGCAGCCGTATTTCGGAAGGTGGCTACACCTTC
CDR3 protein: CASSRISEGGYTF

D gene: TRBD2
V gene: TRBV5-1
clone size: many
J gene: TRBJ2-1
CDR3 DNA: TGCGCCAGCAGCGGGGGGGGAGGGTTCTACAATGAGCAGTTCTTC
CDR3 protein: CASSGGGGFYNEQFF

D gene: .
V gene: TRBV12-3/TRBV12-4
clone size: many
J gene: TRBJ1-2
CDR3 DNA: TGTGCCAGCAGTTTGGGGGGGCTAGGCTACACCTTC
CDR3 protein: CASSLGGLGYTF

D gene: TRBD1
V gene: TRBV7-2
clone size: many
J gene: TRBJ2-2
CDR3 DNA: TGTGCCAGCAGCCCCTTGACAGGGGGACACGGGGAGCTGTTTTTT
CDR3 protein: CASSPLTGGHGELFF

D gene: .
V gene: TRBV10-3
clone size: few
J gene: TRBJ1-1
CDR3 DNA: TGTGCCACCTGGGAGGGCATGAACACTGAAGCTTTCTTT
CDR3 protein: CATWEGMNTEAFF

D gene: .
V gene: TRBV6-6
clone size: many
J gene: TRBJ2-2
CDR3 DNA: TGTGCCAGCAAATCGTCGGCGGGGCACGCCGGGGAGCTGTTTTTT
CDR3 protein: CASKSSAGHAGELFF

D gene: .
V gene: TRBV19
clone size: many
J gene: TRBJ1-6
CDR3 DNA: TGTGCCAGTAGTTTTAGGGAGGATTTGTCACCCCTCCACTTT
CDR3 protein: CASSFREDLSPLHF

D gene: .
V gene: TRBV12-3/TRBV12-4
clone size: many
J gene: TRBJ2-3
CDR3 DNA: TGTGCCAGCAGTTTGAGTAGCGCCACAGATACGCAGTATTTT
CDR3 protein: CASSLSSATDTQYF

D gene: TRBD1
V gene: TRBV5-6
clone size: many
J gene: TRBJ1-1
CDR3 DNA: TGTGCCAGCAGTGGGACAGCCTGGGGGACTGAAGCTTTCTTT
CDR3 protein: CASSGTAWGTEAFF

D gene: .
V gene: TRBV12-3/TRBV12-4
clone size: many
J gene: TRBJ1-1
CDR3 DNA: TGTGCCAGCATCAGTAGCGGAGGCAAGGGTGAAGCTTTCTTT
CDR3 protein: CASISSGGKGEAFF

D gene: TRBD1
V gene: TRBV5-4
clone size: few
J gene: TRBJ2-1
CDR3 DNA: TGTGCCAGCAGCCAAGGACAGGGCCAGGGCGAGCAGTTCTTC
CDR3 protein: CASSQGQGQGEQFF

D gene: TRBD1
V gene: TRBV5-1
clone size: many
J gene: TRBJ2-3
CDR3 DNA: TGCGCCAGCAGCTTGGGAGGGACAGGGTTTGGAGATACGCAGTATTTT
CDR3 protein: CASSLGGTGFGDTQYF

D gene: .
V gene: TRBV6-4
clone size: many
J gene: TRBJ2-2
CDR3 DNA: TGTGCCAGCAGTGACTCTACGAACACCGGGGAGCTGTTTTTT
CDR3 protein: CASSDSTNTGELFF

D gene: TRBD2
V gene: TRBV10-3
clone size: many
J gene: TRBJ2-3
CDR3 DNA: TGTGCCATCAGTGGGGCTAGCGGGACGCCAGATACGCAGTATTTT
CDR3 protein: CAISGASGTPDTQYF

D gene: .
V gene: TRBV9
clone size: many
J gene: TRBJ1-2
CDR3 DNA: TGTGCCAGCAGCGGCCCGACGCCAGGGGATGGCTACACCTTC
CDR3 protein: CASSGPTPGDGYTF

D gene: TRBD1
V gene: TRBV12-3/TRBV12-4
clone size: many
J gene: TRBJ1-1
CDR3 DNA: TGTGCCAGCAGCTTACAGGGGGCTCGAACTGAAGCTTTCTTT
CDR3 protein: CASSLQGARTEAFF

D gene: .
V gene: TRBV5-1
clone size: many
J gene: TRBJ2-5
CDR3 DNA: TGCGCCAGCAGCCTATTCAAGAGGGTGGAGACCCAGTACTTC
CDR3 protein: CASSLFKRVETQYF

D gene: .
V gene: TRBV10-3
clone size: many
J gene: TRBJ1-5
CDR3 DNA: TGTGCCATCAGTACTGGGACGGGGAATCAGCCCCAGCATTTT
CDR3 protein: CAISTGTGNQPQHF

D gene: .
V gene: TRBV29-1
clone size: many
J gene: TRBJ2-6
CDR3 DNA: TGCAGCGTTCGAGGTACTGGGGCCAACGTCCTGACTTTC
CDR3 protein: CSVRGTGANVLTF

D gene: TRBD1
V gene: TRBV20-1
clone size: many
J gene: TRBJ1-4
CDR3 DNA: TGCAGTGCCCTACGGCAGGGGGTGGAAAAACTGTTTTTT
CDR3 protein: CSALRQGVEKLFF

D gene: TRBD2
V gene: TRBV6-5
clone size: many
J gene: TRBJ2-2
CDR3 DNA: TGTGCCAGTCGCCGGGGGGTAACGAACACCGGGGAGCTGTTTTTT
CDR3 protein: CASRRGVTNTGELFF

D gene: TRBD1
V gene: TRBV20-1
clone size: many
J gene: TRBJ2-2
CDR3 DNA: TGCAGTGCTAGGTGGACAGGGGGATACACCGGGGAGCTGTTTTTT
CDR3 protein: CSARWTGGYTGELFF

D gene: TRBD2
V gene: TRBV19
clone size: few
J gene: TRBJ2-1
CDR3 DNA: TGTGCCAGTAGTATAACGGCGGGAGGGAATGAGCAGTTCTTC
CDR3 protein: CASSITAGGNEQFF

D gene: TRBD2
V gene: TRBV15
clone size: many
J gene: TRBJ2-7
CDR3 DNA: TGTGCCACCAGCAGAGATTTGACCAGCGGGATGGCCTACGAGCAGTACTTC
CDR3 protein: CATSRDLTSGMAYEQYF

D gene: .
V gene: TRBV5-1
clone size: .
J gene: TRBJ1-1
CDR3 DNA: TGCGCCAGCAGCTTGGAGCGGAACCCTGAAGCTTTCTTT
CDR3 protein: CASSLERNPEAFF

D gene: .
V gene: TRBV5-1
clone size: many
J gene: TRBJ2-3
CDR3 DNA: TGCGCCAGCAGCTTGGGGGCCCATAGATCAGATACGCAGTATTTT
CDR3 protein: CASSLGAHRSDTQYF

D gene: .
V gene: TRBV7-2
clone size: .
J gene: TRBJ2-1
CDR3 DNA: TGTGCCAGCAGCTTAGAGGTGGAGCAGTTCTTC
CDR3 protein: CASSLEVEQFF

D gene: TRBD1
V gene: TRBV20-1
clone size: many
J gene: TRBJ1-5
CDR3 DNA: TGCAGTGTGTCGCGCCGCGACAGGGGAGGTCAGCCCCAGCATTTT
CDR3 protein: CSVSRRDRGGQPQHF

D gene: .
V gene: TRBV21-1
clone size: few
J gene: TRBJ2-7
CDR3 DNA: TGTGCCAGCAGCAAGGGACAGGATTACGAGCAGTACTTC
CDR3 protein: CASSKGQDYEQYF